Below are 26 T cell receptor beta chains sequenced from a single sample in a study of blood T cell repertoires in COVID-19. TCRdb's table, derived via immunoSEQ multiplex PCR, lists solely in-frame clones and lacks some. The sample lists about 160,000 clones; approximately 88% were seen once. The sample was peripheral blood. The receptors derive from a woman of 80 years or more with active or convalescent COVID-19.

V and J are TRBV6-1 and TRBJ1-2; tentatively, D is TRBD1 (5 bases). V was shortened by 1 base and J by 7 bases, with 10 bases between the two germline ends. Germline lookup yields CDR1 MNHNS and CDR2 SASEGT. The CDR3 is made up of 13 amino acids. The CDR3 region has the DNA TGTGCCAGCAGTGAAGTTGGGGGGACTGGCTACACCTTC. This sequence encodes CASSEVGGTGYTF.

The chain uses TRBV4-1 and TRBJ2-4; 9 positions match TRBD1. The CDR3 length is 17 residues. V trimming: 4 bases; J trimming: 6 bases; junction bases outside the gene matches: 13. Germline V lookup: CDR1 MGHRA, CDR2 YSYEKL. This chain's CDR3 is CASSPILTGGAGNIQYF. As DNA, the CDR3 is TGCGCCAGCAGCCCGATCCTAACAGGGGGCGCTGGAAACATTCAGTACTTC.

This rearrangement joins TRBV19 to TRBJ2-1; D possibly corresponds to TRBD1 (5 bases). Germline V CDR1 and CDR2: LNHDA, SQIVND (reference sequence). CDR3 size: 14 residues. V was shortened by 6 bases and J by 5 bases, with 14 bases between the two germline ends. The CDR3 region is CASSPVAGNNEQFF. CDR3 nucleotides: TGTGCCAGTAGCCCTGTGGCAGGGAACAATGAGCAGTTCTTC. Filled out from reference TRBV19 and TRBJ2-1, the complete variable domain reads DGGITQSPKYLFRKEGQNVTLSCEQNLNHDAMYWYRQDPGQGLRLIYYSQIVNDFQKGDIAEGYSVSREKKESFPLTVTSAQKNPTAFYLCASSPVAGNNEQFFGPGTRLTVL.

The V and J genes are TRBV4-1 and TRBJ1-3; the match to TRBD1 covers 8 bases. This CDR3 has 18 amino acids. Trimming at V came to 0 bases and at J to 7 bases, leaving 14 bases not matched to a gene. Germline CDR1 and CDR2: MGHRA and YSYEKL. CDR3 nucleotide sequence: TGCGCCAGCAGCCAAGATTTGCAGGGGGCAAGGAGAGCGAACACCATATATTTT. Amino acids: CASSQDLQGARRANTIYF.

V is TRBV9 and J is TRBJ2-3; 15 bases line up with TRBD2. The trim removed 4 bases at V and 2 bases at J, leaving 11 bases unmatched. CDR3 length equals 19 residues. Germline values: CDR1 SGDLS, CDR2 YYNGEE. This CDR3 reads CASSRTSGGAVSITDTQYF. CDR3 nucleotide sequence: TGTGCCAGCAGCAGGACTAGCGGGGGGGCGGTTTCCATCACAGATACGCAGTATTTT.

The J gene is TRBJ1-1, the V gene TRBV18, with D possibly matching TRBD1 (5 bases). With 4 bases removed from V and 1 base from J, the gap between germline ends came to 13 bases. Looked up from germline, CDR1 is KGHSH and CDR2 is LQKENI. The CDR3 totals 15 residues. CDR3 protein: CASSLSGTSNTEAFF. The CDR3 nucleotides are TGTGCCAGCTCACTTTCCGGGACTTCGAACACTGAAGCTTTCTTT.

The chain carries TRBV29-1 and TRBJ1-4; the D is unclear. The ends were cut back, 7 bases at V and 0 bases at J, with 9 bases in the middle. This CDR3 spans 13 amino acids. Germline lookup yields CDR1 SQVTM and CDR2 ANQGSEA. CDR3 nucleotides: TGCAGCGCCATCCGGGCAACTAATGAAAAACTGTTTTTT. Translating gives CSAIRATNEKLFF.

J is TRBJ1-5 and V is TRBV5-8, with D possibly matching TRBD1 (5 bases). This CDR3 region has 14 residues. Trimming removed 2 bases at V and 6 bases at J, with 12 bases between. The germline V gene encodes CDR1 SGHTS and CDR2 YDEGEE. CDR3: CASSLGGRGQPQHF. DNA of the CDR3: TGTGCCAGCAGCTTAGGCGGGAGGGGTCAGCCCCAGCATTTT.

The chain combines TRBV7-2 with TRBJ1-2; D ambiguous. Looked up from germline, CDR1 is SGHTA and CDR2 is FQGNSA. V lost 3 bases and J 2 bases, leaving 10 bases between the germline ends. The CDR3 contains 14 residues. CDR3 in DNA: TGTGCCAGCAGCTTTTCCGGAGGCAACTATGGCTACACCTTC. Residues: CASSFSGGNYGYTF.

This clone was detected a few times. The chain joins TRBV6-2 or TRBV6-3 to TRBJ1-2, with D tentatively TRBD1 (5 bases). Trimming removed 4 bases from V and 0 bases from J, with 15 bases in between. The germline CDR1 and CDR2 sequences are MNHEY and SVGEGT. CDR3 length equals 16 residues. The CDR3 DNA sequence: TGTGCCAGCAGTTCCAGGGAGGAAGGGGCTAACTATGGCTACACCTTC. Its protein is CASSSREEGANYGYTF.

The chain's CDR3 is CASKLGGTYPHEQYF. Here the CDR3 DNA reads TGTGCCAGCAAACTGGGGGGGACATACCCCCACGAGCAGTACTTC. The chain has TRBV6-5 and TRBJ2-7; D possibly corresponds to TRBD2 (7 bases). Trimming removed 7 bases from V and 5 bases from J, with 21 bases in between. CDR3 length equals 15 residues. The germline V gene has CDR1 MNHEY and CDR2 SVGAGI.

This clone was counted only a few times. The CDR3 sequence: CASSYSAGPGYGYTF. The DNA for the CDR3 is TGTGCCAGCAGTTACTCGGCGGGTCCGGGGTATGGCTACACCTTC. This chain uses TRBV6-6 with TRBJ1-2, with D unresolved. The V gene's germline CDR1 is MNHNY and CDR2 SVGAGI (reference sequence). The CDR3 is 15 amino acids. V lost 0 bases, J lost 5 bases, and 13 bases lay in between.

The V and J genes are TRBV6-6 and TRBJ2-5; no clear D gene. This CDR3 has 13 residues. V lost 1 base, J lost 3 bases, and 6 bases lay in between. Germline CDR1 reads MNHNY; CDR2 reads SVGAGI (reference sequence). The CDR3 region is CASSYFRKETQYF. In DNA form, the CDR3 reads TGTGCCAGCAGTTACTTCAGGAAAGAGACCCAGTACTTC.

The chain links TRBV12-3 or TRBV12-4 to TRBJ1-5; D call uncertain. V lost 4 bases and J lost 5, with 9 bases in between. The CDR3 totals 13 residues. CDR3 nucleotides: TGTGCCAGCAGTTGGCGGCGTGATCAGCCCCAGCATTTT. This codes for CASSWRRDQPQHF.

With regard to this clone: Distinct nucleotide sequences in the sample also encode this CDR3. V usage is TRBV4-1 and J usage is TRBJ1-6; possible D gene TRBD1, 5 bases. CDR1 and CDR2 (germline): MGHRA, YSYEKL. Trimming took 0 bases from V and 0 from J, leaving 12 bases between them. CDR3 length equals 18 residues. The CDR3 sequence: CASSQEGQGASYNSPLHF. DNA for the CDR3: TGCGCCAGCAGCCAAGAAGGTCAGGGTGCCTCCTATAATTCACCCCTCCACTTT.

This chain uses TRBV6-5 with TRBJ2-1, with TRBD2 identical over 7 bases. The CDR3 has 15 residues. The V gene's germline CDR1 is MNHEY and CDR2 SVGAGI. V was pared by 6 bases and J by 3 bases, with 8 bases of the junction left unmatched. The CDR3 sequence: CASRPGGKYYNEQFF. The CDR3 DNA sequence: TGTGCCAGCAGGCCCGGGGGGAAGTACTACAATGAGCAGTTCTTC.

The chain has TRBV27 and TRBJ1-1; TRBD1 might be the D (5 bases). Trimming removed 9 bases from V and 0 bases from J, with 11 bases in between. The CDR3 spans 13 residues. In germline, CDR1 is MNHEY, CDR2 SMNVEV (reference sequence). CDR3 DNA: TGTGCCAGTTCGGGGACTTTGAACACTGAAGCTTTCTTT. It yields the protein CASSGTLNTEAFF.

The J gene is TRBJ2-2, the V gene TRBV7-8, with D tentatively TRBD1 (6 bases). The CDR3 runs 17 residues. The germline CDR1 and CDR2 sequences are SGHVS and FQNEAQ. V lost 4 bases to trimming and J lost 0 bases, with 15 bases between them. Written as DNA, the CDR3 is TGTGCCAGCAGCTCAGGGGCGACCCCTACGAACACCGGGGAGCTGTTTTTT. Protein sequence: CASSSGATPTNTGELFF.

This sequence joins TRBV10-3 and TRBJ1-6, with 7 bases fitting TRBD1. CDR1 is ENHRY, CDR2 SYGVKD, per germline. V was pared by 6 bases and J by 8 bases, with 10 bases of the junction left unmatched. The CDR3 consists of 15 residues. CDR3 loop: CAIRKGQLGDSPLHF. The CDR3 nucleotides are TGTGCCATCAGGAAGGGACAGTTAGGTGATTCACCCCTCCACTTT.

About this clone itself: At one boundary the junction diverges from the germline segment, which might be a read error. The gene calls are TRBV18 and TRBJ1-1, with a possible D match to TRBD1 (5 bases). Germline loops: CDR1 KGHSH, CDR2 LQKENI. This CDR3 comprises 15 residues. The CDR3 DNA is TGTGCCAGCTCGCCACTCACCGCGGGGGACACTGAAGCTTTCTTT. As protein: CASSPLTAGDTEAFF.

The chain uses TRBV19 and TRBJ2-7, with TRBD1 matching 10 bases. V shed 1 base, J shed 5 bases, and the junction held 5 bases outside the gene matches. The CDR3 sequence is 15 residues long. Germline lookup yields CDR1 LNHDA and CDR2 SQIVND (reference sequence). The chain's CDR3 is CASSIGRTGGHEQYF. CDR3 nucleotide sequence: TGTGCCAGTAGTATAGGGAGGACAGGGGGTCACGAGCAGTACTTC.

The V call is TRBV9, the J call TRBJ2-7; D might be TRBD1 (5 bases). The CDR3 is 14 amino acids. V lost 0 bases to trimming and J lost 4 bases, with 11 bases between them. Germline V gene sequence: CDR1 SGDLS, CDR2 YYNGEE. CDR3 coding DNA: TGTGCCAGCAGCGTAGATCCCAGGGCTTACGAGCAGTACTTC. The encoded protein is CASSVDPRAYEQYF.

The chain recombines TRBV6-2 or TRBV6-3 with TRBJ1-6; the D gene is possibly TRBD1 (6 bases). Trimming pared 0 bases from V and 9 bases from J, leaving 12 bases between. This CDR3 contains 15 residues. Germline CDR1 reads MNHEY; CDR2 reads SVGEGT. The CDR3 here is CASSYSRGRGSPLHF. For the CDR3, the DNA is TGTGCCAGCAGTTACTCGAGGGGGAGAGGTTCACCCCTCCACTTT.

The J gene is TRBJ2-3, the V gene TRBV9, with D perhaps matching TRBD2 (7 bases). Trimming removed 0 bases from V and 2 bases from J, with 22 bases in between. The CDR3 length is 19 residues. Germline CDR1 reads SGDLS; CDR2 reads YYNGEE. In DNA, the CDR3 is TGTGCCAGCAGCGTAGATGGTGGGGGGGCCTATCCTTTCACAGATACGCAGTATTTT. Translated, it gives CASSVDGGGAYPFTDTQYF. The complete variable domain, with remaining parts taken from reference TRBV9 and TRBJ2-3, reads DSGVTQTPKHLITATGQRVTLRCSPRSGDLSVYWYQQSLDQGLQFLIQYYNGEERAKGNILERFSAQQFPDLHSELNLSSLELGDSALYFCASSVDGGGAYPFTDTQYFGPGTRLTVL.

The rearrangement joins TRBV5-1 to TRBJ1-1; D remains unclear. The CDR3 has 14 residues. Germline V gene data show CDR1 as SGHRS and CDR2 as YFSETQ. The germline V and J ends were trimmed by 4 bases and 4 bases, with 14 bases remaining between them. The CDR3 loop reads CASSTGLLGTEAFF. Here the CDR3 DNA reads TGCGCCAGCAGCACGGGTCTCTTGGGCACTGAAGCTTTCTTT.

This rearrangement joins TRBV5-1 to TRBJ2-3; TRBD2 matches 8 bases. The V segment lost 0 bases and the J segment 2 bases; nucleotides outside the gene matches: 2. This CDR3 is built from 15 residues. Per the germline V gene, CDR1 is SGHRS and CDR2 is YFSETQ. This CDR3 reads CASSLGAGDTDTQYF. CDR3 bases: TGCGCCAGCAGCTTGGGAGCGGGGGACACAGATACGCAGTATTTT.